This T cell receptor (beta chain) was obtained from a study of blood T cell repertoires in COVID-19. Across the study: Sites across the United States, Italy and Spain contributed samples from acute and convalescent COVID-19.

All exposed participants met a person with COVID-19 within 2 weeks before entering the study. TCRdb keeps only in-frame clones here, not all; method: immunoSEQ multiplex PCR. The sample carries fewer than 350,000 clones, 85% recorded once. The sequenced sample was PBMCs or T cells enriched from blood (not recorded which). This sequence originates from a woman aged 25 to 39 who had been exposed to COVID-19.

In nucleotides, the CDR3 is TGTGCCAGCAGCTCGGGACTAGCGGGAGGGGACGAGCAGTACTTC. It is translated as CASSSGLAGGDEQYF. The chain combines TRBV13 with TRBJ2-7; 16 bases map to TRBD2. V gave up 4 bases and J gave up 5 bases; unmatched junction bases: 2. The CDR3 spans 15 residues. In germline, CDR1 is PRHDT, CDR2 FYEKMQ (reference sequence). Full variable domain (remainder filled in from reference TRBV13 and TRBJ2-7): AAGVIQSPRHLIKEKRETATLKCYPIPRHDTVYWYQQGPGQDPQFLISFYEKMQSDKGSIPDRFSAQQFSDYHSELNMSSLELGDSALYFCASSSGLAGGDEQYFGPGTRLTVT.